The 31 T cell receptor beta chains below come from one sample, sequenced in a study of Graves' ophthalmopathy and Graves' hyperthyroidism. The TCR beta CDR3 regions underwent amplification from RNA transcripts. Second-round multiplex PCR came after first-round RT-PCR with HTBI primers. TCRdb reprocessed the multiplex PCR reads with MiXCR, giving one entry per CDR3 protein. Counted here are about 660,000 distinct CDR3 sequences, about two fifths occurring once; the ten biggest clones make up roughly 3.5%. Sample: peripheral blood. Source of these receptors: an adult man with Graves' ophthalmopathy.

CDR3 protein: CASRETEYSNQPQHF. The CDR3 nucleotides read TGTGCCAGTAGGGAGACAGAGTATAGCAATCAGCCCCAGCATTTT. The V call is TRBV19, the J call TRBJ1-5, with D possibly matching TRBD1 (5 bases). Looked up from germline, CDR1 is LNHDA and CDR2 is SQIVND (reference sequence). Trimming cost V 6 bases and J 0 bases, with 12 bases left between them. The CDR3 has 15 amino acids.

This clonotype was seen at least ten times. The chain employs TRBV5-6 and TRBJ1-2; TRBD1 matches 7 bases. The germline V gene has CDR1 SGHDT and CDR2 YYEEEE. The CDR3 has 14 amino acids. Losses at the gene ends were 4 bases for V and 8 bases for J; bases not matched to a gene: 11. CDR3 DNA sequence: TGTGCCAGCAGCGACCCAGACAGGGATGTCGGCTACACCTTC. Protein sequence: CASSDPDRDVGYTF. Filled out from reference TRBV5-6 and TRBJ1-2, the complete variable domain reads DAGVTQSPTHLIKTRGQQVTLRCSPKSGHDTVSWYQQALGQGPQFIFQYYEEEERQRGNFPDRFSGHQFPNYSSELNVNALLLGDSALYLCASSDPDRDVGYTFGSGTRLTVV.

The chain recombines TRBV25-1 with TRBJ1-1; D is uncertain. Germline CDR1 MGHDK, CDR2 SYGVNS. V lost 5 bases to trimming and J lost 5 bases, with 12 bases between them. CDR3 size: 13 residues. The CDR3, as DNA: TGTGCCAGCAGTTGGCTCCCGGGGACTGAAGCTTTCTTT. Its protein is CASSWLPGTEAFF. The variable domain in full, with the rest retrieved from reference TRBV25-1 and TRBJ1-1, is EADIYQTPRYLVIGTGKKITLECSQTMGHDKMYWYQQDPGMELHLIHYSYGVNSTEKGDLSSESTVSRIRTEHFPLTLESARPSHTSQYLCASSWLPGTEAFFGQGTRLTVV.

This clonotype was seen repeatedly, ten times or more. This chain joins TRBV5-1 and TRBJ1-1; 7 nucleotides agree with TRBD1. The V and J ends lost 0 bases and 4 bases, in that order; junction bases with no gene match: 3. CDR1 SGHRS and CDR2 YFSETQ come from the germline V gene. CDR3 length equals 14 residues. In DNA, the CDR3 is TGCGCCAGCAGCTTGGAAGACAGGGTCACTGAAGCTTTCTTT. This encodes CASSLEDRVTEAFF.

This clonotype was observed at least ten times. This CDR3 is CASSLGGLANSPLHF. The CDR3 DNA is TGCGCCAGCAGCTTGGGAGGGTTAGCTAATTCACCCCTCCACTTT. The chain is built from TRBV5-1 and TRBJ1-6; D ambiguous. With 0 bases removed from V and 6 bases from J, the gap between germline ends came to 10 bases. CDR3 length: 15 amino acids. CDR1 and CDR2 from the germline V gene are SGHRS and YFSETQ. The full variable domain, rest sourced from reference TRBV5-1 and TRBJ1-6, is KAGVTQTPRYLIKTRGQQVTLSCSPISGHRSVSWYQQTPGQGLQFLFEYFSETQRNKGNFPGRFSGRQFSNSRSEMNVSTLELGDSALYLCASSLGGLANSPLHFGNGTRLTVT.

V usage is TRBV7-9 and J usage is TRBJ1-5, with D possibly being TRBD1 (5 bases). This CDR3 has 14 residues. Trimming took off 6 bases at V and 9 bases at J, with 18 bases between the two ends. Looked up from germline, CDR1 is SEHNR and CDR2 is FQNEAQ (reference sequence). The CDR3 loop reads CASRADGDGAPQHF. CDR3 sequence (DNA): TGTGCCAGCAGAGCGGACGGTGACGGGGCGCCCCAGCATTTT. The full variable domain, its missing parts supplied by reference TRBV7-9 and TRBJ1-5, is DTGVSQNPRHKITKRGQNVTFRCDPISEHNRLYWYRQTLGQGPEFLTYFQNEAQLEKSRLLSDRFSAERPKGSFSTLEIQRTEQGDSAMYLCASRADGDGAPQHFGDGTRLSIL.

The chain recombines TRBV9 with TRBJ2-7; 13 bases align to TRBD2. The CDR3 loop spans 16 amino acids. The J segment lost 1 base and the V segment lost 4 bases, leaving 5 bases of the junction unmatched. CDR1 SGDLS and CDR2 YYNGEE come from the germline V gene. CDR3 DNA: TGTGCCAGCAGCCCCCGGACTAGCGGGGGTTCCTACGAGCAGTACTTC. Its translation: CASSPRTSGGSYEQYF.

This clonotype was detected many times. The chain has TRBV29-1 and TRBJ1-1; tentatively, D is TRBD1 (5 bases). With 6 bases removed from V and 4 bases from J, the gap between germline ends came to 12 bases. Per germline, CDR1 SQVTM and CDR2 ANQGSEA. CDR3 size: 12 residues. The DNA for the CDR3 is TGCAGCGTAGCAGAGGGGAGCACTGAAGCTTTCTTT. Its protein product is CSVAEGSTEAFF.

This chain connects TRBV6-5 to TRBJ2-5, with D possibly TRBD1 on 5 matching bases. The CDR3 spans 15 residues. Germline CDR1 MNHEY, CDR2 SVGAGI. The ends were cut back, 5 bases at V and 1 base at J, with 14 bases in the middle. CDR3 protein: CASSPGHNPQETQYF. In DNA, the CDR3 is TGTGCCAGCAGTCCCGGACATAATCCCCAAGAGACCCAGTACTTC.

Comments on this clonotype: This may arise from a read error, as a much more abundant clone is one base away. The chain uses TRBV20-1 and TRBJ2-2; D unclear. V dropped 5 bases and J dropped 3 bases, with 13 bases sitting between them. Looked up from germline, CDR1 is DFQATT and CDR2 is SNEGSKA (reference sequence). This CDR3 is built from 14 residues. As DNA, the CDR3 is TGCAGTGCTGTCGACTTTATCCACACCGGGGAGCTGTTTTTT. Amino acids: CSAVDFIHTGELFF.

This clonotype was found a few times. The J gene is TRBJ2-3, the V gene TRBV24-1; the D is unclear. V was shortened by 5 bases and J by 2 bases, with 16 bases between the two germline ends. Germline V gene sequence: CDR1 KGHDR, CDR2 SFDVKD. The CDR3 sequence is 16 residues long. The CDR3 loop is CATSALDPANTDTQYF. CDR3 coding DNA: TGTGCCACCAGTGCCCTTGACCCGGCGAACACAGATACGCAGTATTTT.

Remarks on this clonotype: This may be a read error, as it is one base from a much larger clone. CDR3 sequence: CAIRGDGVISYEQYF. The CDR3 bases are TGTGCCATCAGGGGGGACGGAGTCATCTCCTACGAGCAGTACTTC. The chain recombines TRBV10-3 with TRBJ2-7, with D perhaps given as TRBD1 or TRBD2 (5 bases each). Germline V lookup: CDR1 ENHRY, CDR2 SYGVKD. The CDR3 covers 15 residues. Trimming cost V 6 bases and J 0 bases, with 15 bases left between them.

This clonotype turned up a few times. CDR3 residues: CASSGGVVQATSYEQYF. DNA for the CDR3: TGTGCCAGCAGTGGCGGCGTAGTACAGGCCACCTCCTACGAGCAGTACTTC. The chain uses TRBV2 and TRBJ2-7; a weak D match, TRBD1 (5 bases). The germline CDR1 and CDR2 sequences are SNHLY and FYNNEI. The V end was cut by 4 bases, the J end by 0 bases, with 19 bases between. The CDR3 runs 17 residues.

This clonotype has a handful of counts. This sequence joins TRBV12-3 or TRBV12-4 and TRBJ1-1, with D perhaps matching TRBD1 (6 bases). CDR3 size: 14 residues. V was cut by 6 bases and J by 3 bases, with 14 bases left in between. CDR3 sequence (DNA): TGTGCCAGCAGCCAAGCGGGGGCGTACACTGAAGCTTTCTTT. Amino acids: CASSQAGAYTEAFF.

The chain is built from TRBV2 and TRBJ2-1, with D unresolved. The V gene's germline CDR1 is SNHLY and CDR2 FYNNEI. Trimming removed 7 bases at V and 0 bases at J, with 4 bases between. This CDR3 is built from 12 residues. This chain's CDR3 is CASKSSYNEQFF. CDR3 sequence (DNA): TGTGCCAGCAAGAGCTCCTACAATGAGCAGTTCTTC.

CDR3 in DNA: TGTGCCAGCAGCCCCCGGGGGCTAGCGGGCCAAGAGACCCAGTACTTC. Its protein is CASSPRGLAGQETQYF. The genes are TRBV12-3 or TRBV12-4 and TRBJ2-5; 8 nucleotides align to TRBD2. J lost 1 base, V lost 6 bases, and 10 bases had no gene match. The CDR3 covers 16 residues.

As to this clonotype: Given a much more abundant clone one base away, this may be a read error. This chain joins TRBV12-3 or TRBV12-4 and TRBJ2-5; D might be TRBD1 (6 bases). The CDR3 runs 15 residues. This chain's CDR3 is CASGTGSPPGETRYF. Written as DNA, the CDR3 is TGTGCCAGCGGTACAGGGTCCCCACCAGGGGAGACCCGGTACTTC.

This clonotype was found many times. The chain joins TRBV29-1 to TRBJ1-1, with TRBD1 as a possible D gene (5 bases). CDR3 length equals 14 residues. V gave up 3 bases and J gave up 1 base, with 12 bases separating them. Germline loops: CDR1 SQVTM, CDR2 ANQGSEA. The CDR3 loop is CSVDLGVQNTEAFF. DNA for the CDR3: TGCAGCGTTGACCTGGGGGTGCAGAACACTGAAGCTTTCTTT.

This clonotype was seen ten or more times. The rearrangement links TRBV10-3 to TRBJ2-6; D might be TRBD1 or TRBD2, each matching 5 bases. Germline-derived CDR1 and CDR2 are ENHRY and SYGVKD. V gave up 8 bases and J gave up 1 base, with 12 bases separating them. The CDR3 contains 15 residues. CDR3 loop: CAIGSGPSGANVLTF. CDR3 coding DNA: TGTGCCATCGGGTCGGGGCCTTCTGGGGCCAACGTCCTGACTTTC.

J is TRBJ2-7 and V is TRBV5-1; 9 nucleotides agree with TRBD2. From germline, CDR1 is SGHRS and CDR2 YFSETQ. The CDR3 length is 15 residues. The V gene end was trimmed by 4 bases and the J gene end by 4 bases; junction bases not matched to a gene: 9. The CDR3 DNA reads as TGCGCCAGCAGCCCGGATACTAGCGGGCTTTACGAGCAGTACTTC. It codes for CASSPDTSGLYEQYF.

Many counts were recorded for this clonotype. The rearrangement uses TRBV2 and TRBJ2-5; D unresolved. CDR3 size: 14 residues. The V gene lost 8 bases and the J gene lost 2 bases, with 15 bases spanning the gap. Germline values: CDR1 SNHLY, CDR2 FYNNEI. The CDR3 bases are TGTGCCAGCGTCACCCTACTCGTTCAAGAGACCCAGTACTTC. As protein: CASVTLLVQETQYF.

The chain links TRBV4-2 to TRBJ1-6, with D possibly being TRBD1 (5 bases). The CDR3 has 16 residues. Germline-derived CDR1 and CDR2 are LGHNA and YNFKEQ. With 5 bases removed from V and 7 bases from J, the gap between germline ends came to 18 bases. The CDR3 here is CASSAGTSGGNSPLHF. CDR3 DNA: TGTGCCAGCAGCGCGGGGACTAGCGGGGGAAATTCACCCCTCCACTTT.

This clonotype came up many times. V and J are TRBV7-3 and TRBJ2-5, with D maybe TRBD2 (6 bases). The germline CDR1 and CDR2 sequences are SGHTA and FQGTGA. This CDR3 has 14 residues. Trimming stripped 5 bases from V and 4 bases from J, with 14 bases between. CDR3 nucleotide sequence: TGTGCCAGCAGCAGACACCGGAGGGGAGAGACCCAGTACTTC. It translates to CASSRHRRGETQYF.

The V gene is TRBV4-3, the J gene TRBJ2-2, with no clear D. V lost 3 bases to trimming and J lost 1 base, with 15 bases between them. Germline V gene sequence: CDR1 LGHNA, CDR2 YSLEER. There are 17 residues in the CDR3. CDR3 loop: CASSHKGQARNTGELFF. Here the CDR3 DNA reads TGCGCCAGCAGCCATAAAGGGCAGGCGAGGAACACCGGGGAGCTGTTTTTT.

This clonotype came up a few times. The junction differs from germline at one of its ends, possibly a read error. The chain recombines TRBV5-4 with TRBJ2-7; 10 bases map to TRBD1. The CDR3 runs to 15 residues. Per the germline V gene, CDR1 is SGHNT and CDR2 is YYREEE (reference sequence). The CDR3, as DNA: TGCGCCAGCAGCCAAAGGACAGGGGGTTATTACGAGCAGTACTTC. Translated: CASSQRTGGYYEQYF.

The J gene is TRBJ2-7, the V gene TRBV7-9, with TRBD2 identical over 12 bases. Germline CDR1 and CDR2: SEHNR and FQNEAQ (reference sequence). After removal of 3 bases from V and 5 bases from J, the junction contained 11 bases not matched to a gene. CDR3 length: 17 amino acids. The CDR3 protein is CASSLGLAGSLTHEQYF. The CDR3 DNA reads TGTGCCAGCAGCTTGGGACTAGCGGGTTCCCTCACCCACGAGCAGTACTTC.

This chain uses TRBV10-3 with TRBJ2-7; D gene unclear. CDR3 size: 13 residues. With 5 bases removed from V and 3 bases from J, the gap between germline ends came to 11 bases. Germline lookup yields CDR1 ENHRY and CDR2 SYGVKD. CDR3 region: CAISLKWDYEQYF. The CDR3 coding sequence is TGTGCCATCAGTTTAAAATGGGACTACGAGCAGTACTTC.

In its sample, this clonotype was seen many times. The chain carries TRBV10-3 and TRBJ2-7, with 7 bases that match TRBD2. Germline CDR1 and CDR2: ENHRY and SYGVKD. V lost 3 bases and J lost 2; bases outside the gene matches: 10. The CDR3 consists of 16 residues. The CDR3 bases are TGTGCCATCAGTGAAAGGTTCGACAGCGGGGCCTACGAGCAGTACTTC. This codes for CAISERFDSGAYEQYF.

In this sample, this clonotype turned up once. V and J are TRBV29-1 and TRBJ1-1, with 8 bases fitting TRBD1. This CDR3 contains 14 residues. Per germline, CDR1 SQVTM and CDR2 ANQGSEA. With 7 bases clipped from V and 0 bases from J, the junction kept 7 bases outside the gene matches. The DNA for the CDR3 is TGCAGCGCAGGACAGGGACAGATGAACACTGAAGCTTTCTTT. It is translated as CSAGQGQMNTEAFF.

This clonotype was detected ten times or more. This chain uses TRBV29-1 with TRBJ1-2, with 9 bases matching TRBD1. V dropped 7 bases and J dropped 7; count of bases not matched to a gene: 7. Germline-derived CDR1 and CDR2 are SQVTM and ANQGSEA. The CDR3 length is 12 residues. CDR3 coding DNA: TGCAGCGCTCGGACAGGGGATGGTGGCTACACCTTC. Translating it yields CSARTGDGGYTF.

Ten or more counts support this clonotype. The chain recombines TRBV10-3 with TRBJ2-2; TRBD2 might be the D (5 bases). V shed 10 bases and J shed 3 bases, with 15 bases lying between them. This CDR3 is 14 amino acids long. Germline CDR1 is ENHRY and CDR2 is SYGVKD. The CDR3 reads CATRPGRDTGELFF. The CDR3 region has the DNA TGTGCCACACGCCCCGGGCGGGACACCGGGGAGCTGTTTTTT.